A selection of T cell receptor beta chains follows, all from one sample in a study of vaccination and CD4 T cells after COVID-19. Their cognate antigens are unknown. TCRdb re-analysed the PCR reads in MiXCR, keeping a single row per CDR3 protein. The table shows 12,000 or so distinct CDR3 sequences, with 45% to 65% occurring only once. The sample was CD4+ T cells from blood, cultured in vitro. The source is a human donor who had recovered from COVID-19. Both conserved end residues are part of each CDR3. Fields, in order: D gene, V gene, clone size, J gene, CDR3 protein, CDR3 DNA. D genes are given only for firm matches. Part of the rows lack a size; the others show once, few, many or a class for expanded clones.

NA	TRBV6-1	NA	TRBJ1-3	CASSRKGGSGGNTIYF	TGTGCCAGCAGCAGAAAAGGGGGAAGTGGCGGAAACACCATATATTTT
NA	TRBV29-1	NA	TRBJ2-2	CSVSRWDNTGELFF	TGCAGCGTTAGCAGGTGGGATAACACCGGGGAGCTGTTTTTT
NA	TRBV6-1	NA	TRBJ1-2	CATSAAPNPSNYGYTF	TGTGCCACCTCCGCGGCCCCTAATCCTTCTAACTATGGCTACACCTTC
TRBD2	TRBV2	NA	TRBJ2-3	CASRGDSSGTQYF	TGTGCCAGCAGAGGGGACTCTAGCGGGACGCAGTATTTT
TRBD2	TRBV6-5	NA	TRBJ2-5	CASSYSAAGGETQYF	TGTGCCAGCAGTTACTCAGCAGCGGGAGGAGAGACCCAGTACTTC
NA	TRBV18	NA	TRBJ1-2	CASSPVQPILEGYTF	TGTGCCAGCTCACCCGTACAGCCGATCCTGGAGGGCTACACCTTC
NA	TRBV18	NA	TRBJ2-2	CASSPGQNTGELFF	TGTGCCAGCTCACCTGGACAGAACACCGGGGAGCTGTTTTTT
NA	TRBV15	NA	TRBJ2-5	CATSRGPAGQETQYF	TGTGCCACCAGCAGGGGCCCTGCGGGACAAGAGACCCAGTACTTC
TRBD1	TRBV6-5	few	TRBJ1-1	CASSSDRGPVAFF	TGTGCCAGCAGTTCCGACAGGGGGCCTGTCGCTTTCTTT
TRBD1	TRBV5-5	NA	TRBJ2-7	CASSFRDRAYEQYF	TGTGCCAGCAGCTTCCGGGACAGGGCCTACGAGCAGTACTTC
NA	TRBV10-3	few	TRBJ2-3	CAISETTDTQYF	TGTGCCATCAGTGAGACTACAGATACGCAGTATTTT
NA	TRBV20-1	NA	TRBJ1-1	CSARDRQNTEAFF	TGCAGTGCTAGAGATAGGCAGAACACTGAAGCTTTCTTT
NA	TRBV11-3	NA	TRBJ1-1	CASSRYYTTEAFF	TGTGCCAGCAGCCGATACTATACCACTGAAGCTTTCTTT
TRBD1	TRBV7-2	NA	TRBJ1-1	CASSLIQGAAAFF	TGTGCCAGCAGCTTAATCCAGGGGGCCGCAGCTTTCTTT
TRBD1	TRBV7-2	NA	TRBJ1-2	CASSSTGASGYTF	TGTGCCAGCAGCTCGACAGGGGCCTCCGGCTACACCTTC
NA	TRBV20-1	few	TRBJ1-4	CSADIREKLFF	TGCAGTGCGGATATACGGGAAAAACTGTTTTTT
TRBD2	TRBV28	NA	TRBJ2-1	CASSQTSGRRYNEQFF	TGTGCCAGCAGCCAGACTAGCGGGAGAAGGTACAATGAGCAGTTCTTC
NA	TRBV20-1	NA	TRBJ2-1	CSAEAGRGSYNEQFF	TGCAGTGCTGAGGCGGGACGGGGCTCCTACAATGAGCAGTTCTTC
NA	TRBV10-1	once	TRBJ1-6	CASRGGGLFSPLHF	TGCGCCAGCAGGGGGGGAGGGCTCTTCTCACCCCTCCACTTT
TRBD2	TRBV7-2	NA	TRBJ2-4	CASSLVGAGTSGGAKNIQYF	TGTGCCAGCAGCCTTGTTGGCGCCGGGACTAGCGGGGGAGCCAAAAACATTCAGTACTTC